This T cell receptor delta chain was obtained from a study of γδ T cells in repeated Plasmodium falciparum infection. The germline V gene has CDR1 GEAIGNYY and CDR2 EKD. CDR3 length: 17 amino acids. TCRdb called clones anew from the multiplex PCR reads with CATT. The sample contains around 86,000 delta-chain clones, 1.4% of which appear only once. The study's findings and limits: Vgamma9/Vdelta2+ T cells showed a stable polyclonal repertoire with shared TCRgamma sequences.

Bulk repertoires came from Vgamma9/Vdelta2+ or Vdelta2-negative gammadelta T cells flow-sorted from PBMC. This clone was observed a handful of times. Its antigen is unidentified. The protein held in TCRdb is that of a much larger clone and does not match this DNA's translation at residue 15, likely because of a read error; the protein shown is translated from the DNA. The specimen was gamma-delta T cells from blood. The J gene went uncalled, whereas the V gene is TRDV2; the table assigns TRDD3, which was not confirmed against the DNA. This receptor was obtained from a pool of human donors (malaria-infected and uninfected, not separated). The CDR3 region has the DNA TGTGCCTGTGACGGGACGGGCAGCTCCTGGGACACCCGACAGGTGTTTTTC. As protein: CACDGTGSSWDTRQVFF.